This T cell receptor (beta chain) appears in the sequencing data of a study of cytomegalovirus exposure and HLA in healthy donors. Turning to the study itself: For the approximately 430 genotyped donors, around 76% fell within the Caucasian-associated ancestry cluster. The study, taken as a whole, reports: With later analysis, a missense DCLRE1C variant became linked to TCR beta V- and J-gene trimming.

The PCR employed 60 Vbeta primers together with 13 Jbeta primers. Only in-frame clones appear in the TCRdb table, and some are missing; sequencing was by immunoSEQ multiplex PCR. Among about 190,000 clones listed, 65% to 75% were seen once. About this clone itself: Its antigen remains unidentified.

The ends lost 7 bases at V and 2 bases at J; junction bases unmatched: 11. The CDR3 is 15 residues long. Germline V gives CDR1 SGHTS, CDR2 YDEGEE. The V and J genes are TRBV5-8 and TRBJ1-2, with TRBD1 matching 7 bases. Sample: PBMCs. The sequence was collected from a man aged 25 to 45 in good health and CMV-seropositive. CDR3 nucleotide sequence: TGTGCCAGCTGCGAAACCGGGACAGCGAACTATGGCTACACCTTC. Translating it yields CASCETGTANYGYTF.